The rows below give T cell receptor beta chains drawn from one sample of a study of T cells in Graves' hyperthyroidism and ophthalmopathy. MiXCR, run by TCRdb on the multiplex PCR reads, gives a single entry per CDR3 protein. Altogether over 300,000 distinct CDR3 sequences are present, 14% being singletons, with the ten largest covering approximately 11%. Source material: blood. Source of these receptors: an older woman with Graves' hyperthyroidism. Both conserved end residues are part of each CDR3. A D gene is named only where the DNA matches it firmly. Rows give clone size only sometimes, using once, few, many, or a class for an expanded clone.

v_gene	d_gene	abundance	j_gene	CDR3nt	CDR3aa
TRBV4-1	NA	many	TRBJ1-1	TGCGCCAGCAGCCAGGTGGGATATCCTCGGGAGGCTTTCTTT	CASSQVGYPREAFF
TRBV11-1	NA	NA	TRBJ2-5	TGTGCCAGCAGCTTGGGCATTTCGGGGCTCAACCAAGAGACCCAGTACTTC	CASSLGISGLNQETQYF
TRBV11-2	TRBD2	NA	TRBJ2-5	TGTGCCAGCAGCTTAGACGCGGGAGGCCGAGAGACCCAGTACTTC	CASSLDAGGRETQYF
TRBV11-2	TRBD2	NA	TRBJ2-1	TGTGCCAGCAGCTGGGGACTAGCGGGAGGGTCCTACAATGAGCAGTTCTTC	CASSWGLAGGSYNEQFF
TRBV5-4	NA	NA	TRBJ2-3	TGTGCCAGCGGGGCGGGGTTAGATACGCAGTATTTT	CASGAGLDTQYF
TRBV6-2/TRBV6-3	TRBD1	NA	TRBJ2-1	TGTGCCAGCAGTTACTCGTCCCAGGGGGTTTATTCCTACAATGAGCAGTTCTTC	CASSYSSQGVYSYNEQFF
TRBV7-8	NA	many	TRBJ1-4	TGTGCCAGCAGCCCAGGGGCAACTAATGAAAAACTGTTTTTT	CASSPGATNEKLFF
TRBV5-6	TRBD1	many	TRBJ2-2	TGTGCCAGCAGGTTCGGGACAGGGTTTTCCGGGGAGCTGTTTTTT	CASRFGTGFSGELFF
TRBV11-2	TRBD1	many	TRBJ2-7	TGTGCCAGCAGCGACAGGGGGAATGGGATCTACGAGCAGTACTTC	CASSDRGNGIYEQYF
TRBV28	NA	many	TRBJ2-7	TGTGCCAGCAGTTTATGGGGGACACCCCACGAGCAGTACTTC	CASSLWGTPHEQYF
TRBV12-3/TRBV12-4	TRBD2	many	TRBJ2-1	TGTGCCAGCAGTTCAGGACTAGCGGGAAACTACAATGAGCAGTTCTTC	CASSSGLAGNYNEQFF
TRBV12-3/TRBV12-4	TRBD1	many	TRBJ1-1	TGTGCCACAGGGGGGTGGGAAAACACTGAAGCTTTCTTT	CATGGWENTEAFF
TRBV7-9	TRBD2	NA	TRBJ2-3	TGTGCCAGCAGGCAAGCCTTGGGACTAGCGGGAAGGGATACGCAGTATTTT	CASRQALGLAGRDTQYF
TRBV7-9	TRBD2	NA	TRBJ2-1	TGTGCCAGCAGCCCCTACTCCGCGGGAGTCAATGAGCAGTTCTTC	CASSPYSAGVNEQFF
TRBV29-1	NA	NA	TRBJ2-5	TGCAGCGTTGATGCGGGTACACAAGAGACCCAGTACTTC	CSVDAGTQETQYF
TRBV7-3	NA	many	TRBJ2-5	TGTGCCAGCAGCTTAGTAGCGACGGAGACCCAGTACTTC	CASSLVATETQYF
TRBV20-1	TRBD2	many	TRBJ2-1	TGCAGTGCTAGAGATGGGGTACTAGCGGGAGGGCTAAACAATGAGCAGTTCTTC	CSARDGVLAGGLNNEQFF
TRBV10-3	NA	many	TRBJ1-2	TGTGCCATGAAGGACGGCCTCGGAGAGGGAGGTTATGGCTACACCTTC	CAMKDGLGEGGYGYTF
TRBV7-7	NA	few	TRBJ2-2	TGTGCTAGCAGCCCCCGTGAAAGCGGAACCGGGGAGCTGTTTTTT	CASSPRESGTGELFF
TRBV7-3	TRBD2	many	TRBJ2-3	TGTGCCAGCAGCGGTAGCGGGAGCACAGATACGCAGTATTTT	CASSGSGSTDTQYF
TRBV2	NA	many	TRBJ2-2	TGTGCCAGCAGTTTGGTTAGCAACTCCGGGGAGCTGTTTTTT	CASSLVSNSGELFF
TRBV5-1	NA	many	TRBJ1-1	TGCGCCAGCAGCTGGGGACGGCCGAACACTGAAGCTTTCTTT	CASSWGRPNTEAFF
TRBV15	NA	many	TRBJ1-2	TGTGCCACCAGCAGAGATAAGGGGACTGAAGCTAACTATGGCTACACCTTC	CATSRDKGTEANYGYTF
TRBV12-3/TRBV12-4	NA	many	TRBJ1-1	TGTGCCAGCAGTTTCCGAGCCGGACGCGGGGGGGCCGAAGCTTTCTTT	CASSFRAGRGGAEAFF
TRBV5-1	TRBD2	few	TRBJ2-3	TGCGCCAGCAGCCCAGGACTAGCGGCCGGCACAGATACGCAGTATTTT	CASSPGLAAGTDTQYF
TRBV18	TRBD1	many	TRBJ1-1	TGTGCCAGCTCCGGACAGGGTATGAACACTGAAGCTTTCTTT	CASSGQGMNTEAFF
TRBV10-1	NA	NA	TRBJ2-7	TGCGCCAGCAGTGACTACGGGAACGAGCAGTACTTC	CASSDYGNEQYF
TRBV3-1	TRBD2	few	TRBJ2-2	TGTGCCAGCAGCCAAGTCCCTAGCGGGAGGGTGTACACCGGGGAGCTGTTTTTT	CASSQVPSGRVYTGELFF
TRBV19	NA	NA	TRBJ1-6	TGTGCCAGTAGTACAGGGACCAGCGGGGATAATTCACCCCTCCACTTT	CASSTGTSGDNSPLHF